What follows is one T cell receptor (beta chain) and its context. Germline CDR1 and CDR2: MNHEY and SVGEGT. V gave up 5 bases and J gave up 5 bases; unmatched junction bases: 12. This CDR3 is 17 amino acids long. MiXCR, applied by TCRdb to the RT-PCR reads, yields one record per CDR3 protein. The sample consists of almost 700,000 distinct CDR3 sequences, over 12% of them appearing once. The origin of this receptor is a female donor in good health, serving as a healthy control. Material: memory CD4+ T cells from blood. The V and J genes are TRBV6-2 or TRBV6-3 and TRBJ2-1, with 10 bases that match TRBD2. CDR3 DNA sequence: TGTGCCAGCAGTGAGCGTCTAGCGGGAGTAGGGGACAATGAGCAGTTCTTC. Its protein is CASSERLAGVGDNEQFF.